Shown below are 5 T cell receptor beta chains from a single sample sequenced in a study of blood T cell repertoires in COVID-19. Sequencing was performed with immunoSEQ multiplex PCR; in TCRdb, only in-frame clones are kept and a portion is missing. The data contain some 160,000 clones, about four fifths of them singletons. Material for sequencing was peripheral blood. These receptors all stem from a man in his 70s with active or convalescent COVID-19.

This clone was counted many times. V gene TRBV14 combines with J gene TRBJ1-2, with D tentatively TRBD1 (5 bases). In germline, CDR1 is SGHDN, CDR2 FVKESK. The V gene lost 0 bases and the J gene lost 7 bases, with 12 bases spanning the gap. This CDR3 has 14 residues. The CDR3 loop reads CASSQDDRGGGYTF. CDR3 coding DNA: TGTGCCAGCAGCCAAGATGACCGGGGGGGTGGCTACACCTTC.

The chain employs TRBV13 and TRBJ2-1, with 11 bases lining up with TRBD2. This CDR3 has 18 residues. CDR1 is PRHDT, CDR2 FYEKMQ, per germline (reference sequence). Trimming cost V 5 bases and J 4 bases; bases outside gene matches: 13. CDR3 residues: CASSPPPGTSGLYNEQFF. Here the CDR3 DNA reads TGTGCCAGCAGCCCTCCTCCCGGGACTAGCGGCCTTTACAATGAGCAGTTCTTC.

V gene TRBV28 combines with J gene TRBJ2-2; weak D call: TRBD2 (6 bases). The V gene's germline CDR1 is MDHEN and CDR2 SYDVKM. The V end was cut by 3 bases, the J end by 3 bases, with 11 bases between. The CDR3 loop spans 15 amino acids. Here the CDR3 DNA reads TGTGCCAGCAGTTTGAGGAGGGCGGACACCGGGGAGCTGTTTTTT. As protein: CASSLRRADTGELFF.

The table lists this clone with a count of one. J is TRBJ2-2 and V is TRBV27; 9 bases map to TRBD1. CDR1 and CDR2 from the germline V gene are MNHEY and SMNVEV (reference sequence). The CDR3 is 16 amino acids. Trimming at V came to 6 bases and at J to 4 bases, leaving 9 bases not matched to a gene. CDR3 DNA: TGTGCCAGCAGCAAACAGGGGGCGGGGGCCACCGGGGAGCTGTTTTTT. Translated: CASSKQGAGATGELFF.

The chain is built from TRBV28 and TRBJ1-3, with D hard to call. The CDR3 covers 10 residues. Per germline, CDR1 MDHEN and CDR2 SYDVKM. CDR3 DNA: TGTGCATCATCAGGAAACACCATATATTTT. As protein: CASSGNTIYF.